These 18 T cell receptor beta chains share one sample of origin, sequenced in a study of CD8 T cells in Susac syndrome. The RNA input was roughly 0.5 to 1 ug, and it was reverse transcribed with random hexamers. TCRdb redid the calling of the immunoSEQ multiplex PCR reads with MiXCR, one entry per CDR3 protein. The sample records approximately 190,000 distinct CDR3 sequences, around 96% being singletons. Sequenced material: CD4+ T cells from PBMCs. The receptors here all came from a human donor with multiple sclerosis.

In this sample, this clonotype turned up once. The chain combines TRBV4-1 with TRBJ2-1, with a possible D match to TRBD1 (7 bases). The CDR3 has 14 residues. CDR1 and CDR2 from the germline V gene are MGHRA and YSYEKL. The V end lost 1 base, the J end lost 12 bases, and 16 bases lay between the germline ends. The CDR3 DNA reads as TGCGCCAGCAGCCAAGCCGATGACAGGGAGGTGCAGTTCTTC. It codes for CASSQADDREVQFF.

The chain links TRBV20-1 to TRBJ2-5, with D perhaps given as TRBD1 or TRBD2 (5 bases each). The germline V gene has CDR1 DFQATT and CDR2 SNEGSKA (reference sequence). Trimming removed 6 bases at V and 5 bases at J, with 22 bases between. The CDR3 runs to 15 residues. The chain's CDR3 is CSATVGTQGGETQYF. The CDR3 region has the DNA TGCAGTGCCACGGTCGGGACCCAGGGTGGGGAGACCCAGTACTTC.

This chain links TRBV2 with TRBJ2-2; D is uncertain. Germline CDR1 SNHLY, CDR2 FYNNEI. The CDR3 loop spans 12 amino acids. V was trimmed by 7 bases and J by 6 bases, leaving 9 bases between them. The CDR3 sequence: CASTRDAGELFF. CDR3 nucleotides: TGTGCCAGCACCAGAGACGCCGGGGAGCTGTTTTTT.

This chain uses TRBV9 with TRBJ2-1; 7 positions match TRBD1. After removal of 0 bases from V and 6 bases from J, the junction contained 9 bases not matched to a gene. Germline CDR1 and CDR2: SGDLS and YYNGEE. The CDR3 has 16 residues. CDR3 coding DNA: TGTGCCAGCAGCGTAGCGACAGGGAACCCAACCAATGAGCAGTTCTTC. Its protein is CASSVATGNPTNEQFF.

The chain links TRBV7-2 to TRBJ1-2; D perhaps matches TRBD1 (5 bases). The germline gives CDR1 SGHTA, CDR2 FQGNSA. V lost 5 bases and J lost 1, with 14 bases in between. The CDR3 contains 15 residues. The CDR3 reads CASSPRAGYNYGYTF. The CDR3 nucleotides are TGTGCCAGCAGCCCCAGGGCAGGGTATAACTATGGCTACACCTTC. Drawing the rest from reference TRBV7-2 and TRBJ1-2, the complete variable domain is GAGVSQSPSNKVTEKGKDVELRCDPISGHTALYWYRQSLGQGLEFLIYFQGNSAPDKSGLPSDRFSAERTGGSVSTLTIQRTQQEDSAVYLCASSPRAGYNYGYTFGSGTRLTVV.

The chain couples TRBV6-4 to TRBJ2-3; D remains unclear. CDR1 MRHNA and CDR2 SNTAGT come from the germline V gene. Trimming shortened V by 4 bases and J by 4 bases, and 9 bases separated the two germline ends. The CDR3 is 13 residues long. The CDR3 here is CASSGPAADTQYF. CDR3 in DNA: TGTGCCAGCAGTGGGCCTGCGGCAGATACGCAGTATTTT.

The DNA for the CDR3 is TGTGCCAGCAGCCAAGAGTTATTGGCAGAGCAGTTCTTC. Translation: CASSQELLAEQFF. The V gene is TRBV3-1, the J gene TRBJ2-1; D remains ambiguous. V gave up 0 bases and J gave up 10 bases, with 10 bases separating them. The CDR3 covers 13 residues. CDR1 is LGHDT and CDR2 is YNNKEL in the germline V gene (reference sequence).

This rearrangement joins TRBV12-3 or TRBV12-4 to TRBJ1-1; no clear D. Trimming pared 11 bases from V and 4 bases from J, leaving 17 bases between. The CDR3 has 13 residues. This CDR3 is CAVGKGEGTEAFF. In DNA, the CDR3 is TGTGCCGTAGGGAAGGGCGAAGGCACTGAAGCTTTCTTT.

The gene calls are TRBV12-5 and TRBJ1-1; the D is unclear. V was clipped by 5 bases and J by 0 bases, with 10 bases between them. The CDR3 runs to 14 residues. Germline lookup yields CDR1 LGHNT and CDR2 FRNRAP. The CDR3 coding sequence is TGTGCTAGTGGTCGGCAGGAACTGAACACTGAAGCTTTCTTT. It codes for CASGRQELNTEAFF. Combining the CDR3 with reference TRBV12-5 and TRBJ1-1 gives the whole variable domain DARVTQTPRHKVTEMGQEVTMRCQPILGHNTVFWYRQTMMQGLELLAYFRNRAPLDDSGMPKDRFSAEMPDATLATLKIQPSEPRDSAVYFCASGRQELNTEAFFGQGTRLTVV.

V is TRBV27 and J is TRBJ2-5; D is unclear. The CDR3 loop spans 14 amino acids. Germline CDR1 MNHEY, CDR2 SMNVEV (reference sequence). Trimming took 0 bases from V and 3 from J, leaving 8 bases between them. CDR3 sequence reads: CASSLSPIKETQYF. Here the CDR3 DNA reads TGTGCCAGCAGTTTATCCCCCATCAAAGAGACCCAGTACTTC.

CDR3 residues: CASSFPTVSGNTIYF. The DNA for the CDR3 is TGTGCCAGCAGCTTCCCGACAGTCTCTGGAAACACCATATATTTT. This chain connects TRBV5-6 to TRBJ1-3, with TRBD1 as a possible D gene (5 bases). V was cut by 2 bases and J by 0 bases, with 9 bases left in between. Germline loops: CDR1 SGHDT, CDR2 YYEEEE. The CDR3 has 15 amino acids.

The J gene is TRBJ2-1, the V gene TRBV9; 7 bases are a match to TRBD2. V was clipped by 2 bases and J by 3 bases; unmatched bases: 8. The CDR3 is 16 residues long. CDR1 and CDR2 (germline): SGDLS, YYNGEE. CDR3 residues: CASSVTTGTNYNEQFF. CDR3 in DNA: TGTGCCAGCAGCGTCACAACCGGGACTAACTACAATGAGCAGTTCTTC. Filled out from reference TRBV9 and TRBJ2-1, the complete variable domain reads DSGVTQTPKHLITATGQRVTLRCSPRSGDLSVYWYQQSLDQGLQFLIQYYNGEERAKGNILERFSAQQFPDLHSELNLSSLELGDSALYFCASSVTTGTNYNEQFFGPGTRLTVL.

V usage is TRBV5-1 and J usage is TRBJ2-5; the D is unclear. Germline values: CDR1 SGHRS, CDR2 YFSETQ. The ends were cut back, 0 bases at V and 1 base at J, with 7 bases in the middle. CDR3 length: 14 residues. CDR3 in amino acids: CASSLGQTQETQYF. DNA for the CDR3: TGCGCCAGCAGCTTGGGGCAGACCCAAGAGACCCAGTACTTC.

The J gene is TRBJ2-1, the V gene TRBV9, with D perhaps matching TRBD2 (5 bases). V lost 0 bases, J lost 1 base, and 11 bases lay in between. The germline V gene has CDR1 SGDLS and CDR2 YYNGEE. The CDR3 spans 16 residues. The CDR3 bases are TGTGCCAGCAGCGTAGGGATCGAGCGGTCCTACAATGAGCAGTTCTTC. Encoded protein: CASSVGIERSYNEQFF.

The chain has TRBV10-2 and TRBJ2-1, with 14 nucleotides matching TRBD2. Germline-derived CDR1 and CDR2 are WSHSY and SAAADI. The CDR3 runs 15 residues. V lost 7 bases and J lost 8; bases outside the gene matches: 7. CDR3 coding DNA: TGCGCCAGCATCACGACTAGCGGGAGGGCAGATGAGCAGTTCTTC. Translated: CASITTSGRADEQFF.

The V call is TRBV5-1, the J call TRBJ2-3, with a possible D match to TRBD1 (5 bases). The V end lost 3 bases, the J end lost 3 bases, and 17 bases lay between the germline ends. Germline CDR1 SGHRS, CDR2 YFSETQ. The CDR3 consists of 16 residues. Here the CDR3 DNA reads TGCGCCAGCAGCTGGGATCAAGGGGCTGAGACAGATACGCAGTATTTT. This sequence encodes CASSWDQGAETDTQYF. Full variable domain (rest looked up from reference TRBV5-1 and TRBJ2-3): KAGVTQTPRYLIKTRGQQVTLSCSPISGHRSVSWYQQTPGQGLQFLFEYFSETQRNKGNFPGRFSGRQFSNSRSEMNVSTLELGDSALYLCASSWDQGAETDTQYFGPGTRLTVL.

The V call is TRBV4-1, the J call TRBJ2-7, with TRBD2 matching over 13 bases. The J segment lost 0 bases and the V segment lost 6 bases, leaving 8 bases of the junction unmatched. Per the germline V gene, CDR1 is MGHRA and CDR2 is YSYEKL. The CDR3 has 17 amino acids. In nucleotides, the CDR3 is TGCGCCAGCAGAGTGACTAGCGGGAGGAAGGACTCCTACGAGCAGTACTTC. This sequence encodes CASRVTSGRKDSYEQYF.

The V gene is TRBV7-9, the J gene TRBJ2-7; TRBD2 aligns across 10 bases. The CDR3 is 15 residues long. The trim removed 0 bases at V and 5 bases at J, leaving 4 bases unmatched. Germline CDR1 is SEHNR and CDR2 is FQNEAQ (reference sequence). The CDR3 DNA follows: TGTGCCAGCAGCTTAGCGGGACTAGCGTCCAACGAGCAGTACTTC. This gives the protein CASSLAGLASNEQYF. The complete variable domain, with remaining parts taken from reference TRBV7-9 and TRBJ2-7, reads DTGVSQNPRHKITKRGQNVTFRCDPISEHNRLYWYRQTLGQGPEFLTYFQNEAQLEKSRLLSDRFSAERPKGSFSTLEIQRTEQGDSAMYLCASSLAGLASNEQYFGPGTRLTVT.